The sequence of this T cell receptor beta chain was determined in a study of T cell responses to AZD1222 COVID-19 vaccine. Findings and limits, study-wide: Spike was spanned by vaccine-associated CD4 TCRs, with dominance at 160-218 and 743-854.

On this clone itself: The antigen is not known.

The CDR3 extends over 13 amino acids. V was trimmed by 2 bases and J by 8 bases, leaving 12 bases between them. Profiling relied on immunoSEQ multiplex PCR, and the TCRdb table lists in-frame clones only, not all of them. The table has about 170,000 clones, 87% seen once; the top ten hold roughly 0.98%. This TCR came from an adult who received the AZD1222 COVID-19 vaccine. The source material was peripheral blood, sampled 28 days after the second AZD1222 dose. The chain links TRBV23-1 to TRBJ1-2; D not certain. TRBV23-1 is noted as an ORF with a role that remains uncertain. The CDR3 sequence is CASSQKLVGGYTF. In nucleotides, the CDR3 is TGCGCCAGCAGTCAAAAACTGGTCGGGGGCTACACCTTC.